This section outlines one T cell receptor (beta chain) sequence together with its context. Its specificity is not known. The CDR3 has 14 amino acids. Per the germline V gene, CDR1 is SGHDT and CDR2 is YYEEEE. The trim removed 4 bases at V and 5 bases at J, leaving 6 bases unmatched. The data belong to a study of cytomegalovirus exposure and HLA in healthy donors. Study details: Earlier sequencing of 150 million to 200 million T cells yielded about 120 million unique TCR beta sequences. General study results and limits: Immune exposure was documented only through CMV serostatus. In most subjects, TCR beta sequences reportedly gave accurate predictions of HLA-A and HLA-B alleles.

60 Vbeta and 13 Jbeta primers were used in PCR. TCRdb keeps only in-frame clones here, not all; method: immunoSEQ multiplex PCR. The table shows around 140,000 clones, with around four fifths occurring only once. The chain is built from TRBV5-6 and TRBJ2-7; TRBD1 matches at 10 bases. The receptor was isolated from an older woman in good health and CMV-seropositive. The sequencing input was PBMCs. CDR3 in DNA: TGTGCCAGCAGCCACGCGACAGGGGGCCACGAGCAGTACTTC. Encoded protein: CASSHATGGHEQYF.